These 12 T cell receptor beta chains originate from one sample sequenced in a study of Ad26.COV2.S vaccination and SARS-CoV-2 variants. Sample treatment: 19 received Ad26.COV2.S at low or high dose, single or two shots; 5 received placebo; per-sample allocation not given. At day 63 after the first vaccine or placebo injection, samples were drawn. The table came from immunoSEQ multiplex PCR; TCRdb's copy has only in-frame clones and leaves some out. The repertoire has about 370,000 clones, around 89% of them found once; the top ten carry around 1.9%. Sample: peripheral blood, taken in a trial of Ad26.COV2.S vaccine versus placebo. The receptors here all came from a person aged 18 to 59 who received the Ad26.COV2.S COVID-19 vaccine or a placebo.

The CDR3 DNA sequence: TGTGCCTCTCAGGGGGGAGGGGGAGAAAAACTGTTTTTT. Translation gives CASQGGGGEKLFF. The rearrangement uses TRBV28 and TRBJ1-4; 7 nucleotides align to TRBD1. J gave up 8 bases and V 11 bases, and 11 bases lay outside the gene matches. The CDR3 contains 13 residues. Looked up from germline, CDR1 is MDHEN and CDR2 is SYDVKM.

This clone showed up just once. The chain couples TRBV14 to TRBJ1-2; 9 bases map to TRBD1. CDR1 and CDR2 (germline): SGHDN, FVKESK. The CDR3 extends over 15 amino acids. The junction had 9 bases not matched to a gene; V was cut back by 8 bases and J by 2 bases. CDR3 residues: CASGLGQGLNYGYTF. CDR3 bases: TGTGCCAGCGGGCTGGGACAGGGACTAAACTATGGCTACACCTTC.

The chain employs TRBV5-1 and TRBJ1-1; 7 nucleotides match TRBD1. Germline trimming cut 1 base from V and 1 base from J; bases unmatched to any gene: 4. Looked up from germline, CDR1 is SGHRS and CDR2 is YFSETQ. The CDR3 spans 15 residues. The CDR3 loop reads CASSLSGTANTEAFF. As DNA, the CDR3 is TGCGCCAGCAGCTTGTCCGGGACAGCGAACACTGAAGCTTTCTTT.

This chain links TRBV27 with TRBJ1-2, with D tentatively TRBD1 (6 bases). V gave up 2 bases and J gave up 8 bases, with 24 bases separating them. CDR3 length equals 17 residues. CDR1 MNHEY and CDR2 SMNVEV come from the germline V gene (reference sequence). The CDR3 region is CASSLRPSQGPNDGYTF. In nucleotides, the CDR3 is TGTGCCAGCAGTTTAAGGCCTTCACAGGGCCCGAATGACGGCTACACCTTC.

This chain links TRBV9 with TRBJ2-5; D is ambiguous. V lost 3 bases, J lost 0 bases, and 6 bases lay in between. This CDR3 contains 13 residues. CDR1 is SGDLS, CDR2 YYNGEE, per germline. CDR3 bases: TGTGCCAGCAGCGGACGGGACCAAGAGACCCAGTACTTC. It translates to CASSGRDQETQYF.

The chain is built from TRBV5-8 and TRBJ2-5; D ambiguous. In germline, CDR1 is SGHTS, CDR2 YDEGEE. The CDR3 is 15 residues long. V shed 4 bases and J shed 0 bases, with 13 bases lying between them. The CDR3: CASSAGVEYQETQYF. The CDR3 DNA reads TGTGCCAGCAGCGCTGGAGTGGAGTACCAAGAGACCCAGTACTTC.

This clone was picked up a small number of times. The rearrangement uses TRBV27 and TRBJ1-5, with D tentatively TRBD1 (6 bases). Germline loops: CDR1 MNHEY, CDR2 SMNVEV (reference sequence). Trimming shortened V by 5 bases and J by 5 bases, and 13 bases separated the two germline ends. CDR3 length: 14 amino acids. For the CDR3, the DNA is TGTGCCAGCAGTCGCGGGGGGGCACATCAGCCCCAGCATTTT. Translating it yields CASSRGGAHQPQHF.

The gene calls are TRBV28 and TRBJ2-1; D unresolved. V lost 8 bases, J lost 9 bases, and 14 bases lay in between. This CDR3 has 12 residues. Germline-derived CDR1 and CDR2 are MDHEN and SYDVKM. DNA of the CDR3: TGTGCCAGCGGTCACCCGCGGTTTGAGCAGTTCTTC. It yields the protein CASGHPRFEQFF.

This clone has only one observation. This sequence joins TRBV6-1 and TRBJ1-4; D not certain. V lost 4 bases to trimming and J lost 3 bases, with 15 bases between them. CDR1 and CDR2 from the germline V gene are MNHNS and SASEGT. The CDR3 totals 16 residues. This CDR3 reads CASSGLTGRSNEKLFF. In DNA form, the CDR3 reads TGTGCCAGCAGTGGGCTGACTGGGAGGTCTAATGAAAAACTGTTTTTT.

To note about this clone: Other DNA sequences in this sample translate to the same CDR3. The chain recombines TRBV10-3 with TRBJ1-5, with D tentatively TRBD1 (5 bases). The V gene's germline CDR1 is ENHRY and CDR2 SYGVKD. The germline V and J ends were trimmed by 5 bases and 5 bases, with 10 bases remaining between them. This CDR3 region has 13 residues. CDR3 sequence reads: CAISRDGDQPQHF. In nucleotides, the CDR3 is TGTGCCATCAGTCGGGACGGGGATCAGCCCCAGCATTTT.

The rearrangement joins TRBV23-1 to TRBJ2-7; no definite D call. TRBV23-1 is an open reading frame whose function is uncertain. V lost 2 bases and J lost 3, with 14 bases in between. This CDR3 comprises 15 residues. The CDR3 DNA reads TGCGCCAGCAGTCAACCGCCCACACTATACTACGAGCAGTACTTC. Translation: CASSQPPTLYYEQYF.

CDR3 in amino acids: CASSMTGTGNSNQPQHF. As DNA, the CDR3 is TGTGCCAGTAGTATGACCGGGACAGGGAATAGCAATCAGCCCCAGCATTTT. The chain is built from TRBV19 and TRBJ1-5, with 9 bases aligning to TRBD1. V trimming: 3 bases; J trimming: 0 bases; junction bases outside the gene matches: 6. The CDR3 totals 17 residues. CDR1 LNHDA and CDR2 SQIVND come from the germline V gene (reference sequence). The full variable domain, rest sourced from reference TRBV19 and TRBJ1-5, is DGGITQSPKYLFRKEGQNVTLSCEQNLNHDAMYWYRQDPGQGLRLIYYSQIVNDFQKGDIAEGYSVSREKKESFPLTVTSAQKNPTAFYLCASSMTGTGNSNQPQHFGDGTRLSIL.